A selection of T cell receptor beta chains follows, all from one sample in a study of tumor-infiltrating lymphocytes in primary liver carcinoma. TCRdb re-analysed the multiplex PCR reads in MiXCR, keeping a single row per CDR3 protein. The table has 180,000 or so distinct CDR3 sequences, 50% to 75% seen once. Sequencing was done on a sample of peripheral blood. The receptors stem from a man aged 35 to 55 with primary liver carcinoma and hepatitis B virus infection. Each CDR3 is given with its conserved first and last residue. D genes are given only for firm matches. Where a row states a size, it is once, few, many or the class of an expanded clone; other rows omit it.

D	size	V	J	DNA	CDR3
TRBD2	many	TRBV29-1	TRBJ2-1	TGCAGCGTTGAGGGACTAGCGGGAGTAAATGAGCAGTTCTTC	CSVEGLAGVNEQFF
-	many	TRBV5-6	TRBJ2-2	TGTGCCAGCAGCTTGGAGCAGGGGATAACCGGGGAGCTGTTTTTT	CASSLEQGITGELFF
-	-	TRBV29-1	TRBJ1-1	TGCAGCGAGCGCAAGCGGGGGCAGGGGGAAGCTTTCTTT	CSERKRGQGEAFF
TRBD1	many	TRBV11-2	TRBJ2-7	TGTGCCAGCAGCTTAGTACAGGGGGTTGACGAGCAGTACTTC	CASSLVQGVDEQYF
-	-	TRBV28	TRBJ2-7	TGTGCCAGCAGTTTGAAAGGGTACGAGCAGTACTTC	CASSLKGYEQYF
-	many	TRBV11-3	TRBJ2-3	TGTGCCACATCCTTAAGAGTCGGAGATACGCAGTATTTT	CATSLRVGDTQYF
-	-	TRBV6-1	TRBJ2-7	TGTGACAGCAGTGAACCGTCCGAGCAGTACTTC	CDSSEPSEQYF
-	-	TRBV5-6	TRBJ2-7	TGTGCCAGCAGCCCGTTACACGCCACCTACGAGCAGTACTTC	CASSPLHATYEQYF
-	-	TRBV4-2	TRBJ2-7	TGTGCCAGCAGCCAAGCGGGCCCTTACGAGCAGTACTTC	CASSQAGPYEQYF
-	once	TRBV11-2	TRBJ1-5	TGTGCCAGCAGCCAAGGGGCATCTCATCAGCCCCAGCATTTT	CASSQGASHQPQHF
-	-	TRBV11-1	TRBJ2-1	TGTGCCAGCAGCTTACGGTCGGGCAGCGCCCATATACAGTCCTTC	CASSLRSGSAHIQSF
TRBD1	once	TRBV28	TRBJ1-2	TGTGCCATCTTTTCCGGGACAGGGGGCTACAACTATGGCTACACCTTC	CAIFSGTGGYNYGYTF
-	-	TRBV11-1	TRBJ2-2	TGTGCCAGCAGCTTAGCGAACCAAGGTTCGAACACCGGGGAGCTGTTTTTT	CASSLANQGSNTGELFF
-	many	TRBV11-2	TRBJ2-7	TGTGCCAGCAGCTCCACCAGCGGTCCCTACGAGCAGTACTTC	CASSSTSGPYEQYF
-	few	TRBV5-1	TRBJ2-3	TGCGCCAGCAGCCAGGCAGGGTTTAGCACAGATACGCAGTATTTT	CASSQAGFSTDTQYF
TRBD1	few	TRBV6-5	TRBJ2-7	TGTGCCAGCAGTTACGACAGGGGTAACCACGAGCAGTACTTC	CASSYDRGNHEQYF
-	-	TRBV6-1	TRBJ1-5	TGTGCCAGCAGCCGGACAGCCGATCAGCCCCAGCATTTT	CASSRTADQPQHF
-	many	TRBV11-2	TRBJ2-1	TGTGCCAGCAGCTTAGACCGGGAGTCGGGCAATGAGCAGTTCTTC	CASSLDRESGNEQFF
TRBD1	-	TRBV11-2	TRBJ1-1	TGTGCCAGCAGTAGGAACAGGGGCACTGAAGCCCTCTTT	CASSRNRGTEALF
-	-	TRBV29-1	TRBJ2-1	TGCAGCGCCGAAGGCACTAGCTACAATGAGCAGTTCTTC	CSAEGTSYNEQFF
-	few	TRBV12-3/TRBV12-4	TRBJ1-2	TGTGCCAGCAGTTTAAGCCCGGGGGATGGCTACACCTTC	CASSLSPGDGYTF
-	-	TRBV11-2	TRBJ1-3	TGTGCCAGCAGCTTAAATAGCTCATCCGGAAACACCATATATTTT	CASSLNSSSGNTIYF
TRBD1	-	TRBV5-1	TRBJ2-7	TGCGCCAGCAGCTTGGCAGGGACAGGGGGCTACAAGCAGTACTTC	CASSLAGTGGYKQYF
-	-	TRBV12-3/TRBV12-4	TRBJ1-2	TGTGCCAGCAGTCTGACAATAACGAATGGCTACACCTTC	CASSLTITNGYTF
-	-	TRBV6-5	TRBJ2-5	TGTGCCAGCAGGCTCAACCTGGGGCAAGAGACCCAGTACTTC	CASRLNLGQETQYF
-	-	TRBV6-5	TRBJ1-1	TGTGCCAGCAGTTACTCGACGTTGGGACGGTCCTTGAACACTGAAGCTTTCTTT	CASSYSTLGRSLNTEAFF
-	once	TRBV6-1	TRBJ1-6	TGTGCCAGCGAAGTGGGGAATTCACCCCTCCACTTT	CASEVGNSPLHF
-	-	TRBV6-6	TRBJ2-2	TGTGCCAGCAGCCGTGGACTATCCGTCGCCGGGGAGCTGTTTTTT	CASSRGLSVAGELFF
TRBD1	-	TRBV11-1	TRBJ2-7	TGTGCCAGCAGCCCCCTTGTACAGGGGAACTACGAGCAGTACTTC	CASSPLVQGNYEQYF